The 5 T cell receptor beta chains below come from one sample, sequenced in a study of shared clonotypes between healthy human individuals. Selected positively for CCR7 and CD45RO-negative, naive CD8 cells excluded terminally differentiated effector memory CD45RA+ cells. Assay used: immunoSEQ multiplex PCR; TCRdb lists only in-frame clones, some missing. The sample contains about 2.1 million clones, 90% to 95% of which appear only once. The sequenced material came from naive CD8+ T cells from PBMCs. The source of these receptors is a man aged 18-30 years in good health. Some clones in this sample may be carry-over from other donors' samples.

DNA of the CDR3: TGTGCCAGTAGTATAATCGAGGGCAGTAACTATGGCTACACCTTC. Its protein product is CASSIIEGSNYGYTF. The chain has TRBV19 and TRBJ1-2, with no clear D. CDR1 is LNHDA and CDR2 is SQIVND in the germline V gene (reference sequence). The CDR3 totals 15 residues. V was trimmed by 2 bases and J by 1 base, leaving 11 bases between them.

V is TRBV7-9 and J is TRBJ2-5; D might be TRBD1 or TRBD2, each matching 5 bases. There are 12 residues in the CDR3. Trimming left V 5 bases short and J 7 bases short, with 11 bases between. Germline V CDR1 and CDR2: SEHNR, FQNEAQ (reference sequence). CDR3 DNA sequence: TGTGCCAGCAGCGGGACCCAACGGACCCAGTACTTC. This sequence encodes CASSGTQRTQYF.

This chain connects TRBV28 to TRBJ1-4; D is unresolved. V was pared by 10 bases and J by 1 base, with 25 bases between. The CDR3 consists of 18 residues. Germline loops: CDR1 MDHEN, CDR2 SYDVKM. This chain's CDR3 is CATNRAAPLEETNEKLFF. CDR3 DNA sequence: TGTGCCACCAACCGCGCGGCCCCCCTTGAGGAAACTAATGAAAAACTGTTTTTT.

On this clone itself: Other nucleotide sequences from this sample produce the same CDR3. V gene TRBV28 combines with J gene TRBJ1-5, with 7 bases that match TRBD1. V shed 4 bases and J 3 bases; nucleotides not matched to a gene: 3. CDR3 length equals 14 residues. Germline V gene sequence: CDR1 MDHEN, CDR2 SYDVKM. CDR3 coding DNA: TGTGCCAGCAGTTCCGACAGGGACAATCAGCCCCAGCATTTT. Its translation: CASSSDRDNQPQHF.

CDR3 residues: CASSPWGGLNTEAFF. The CDR3 DNA sequence: TGTGCCAGCAGCCCCTGGGGGGGGCTAAACACTGAAGCTTTCTTT. This chain joins TRBV9 and TRBJ1-1, with D perhaps matching TRBD1 (6 bases). This CDR3 comprises 15 residues. Looked up from germline, CDR1 is SGDLS and CDR2 is YYNGEE. Between the trimmed V and J ends, which lost 4 bases and 2 bases, there was a span of 15 bases. The variable domain in full, completed from reference TRBV9 and TRBJ1-1, reads DSGVTQTPKHLITATGQRVTLRCSPRSGDLSVYWYQQSLDQGLQFLIQYYNGEERAKGNILERFSAQQFPDLHSELNLSSLELGDSALYFCASSPWGGLNTEAFFGQGTRLTVV.